This T cell receptor beta chain originates from a study of CD8 T cells in ankylosing spondylitis. Study-wide points: Disease-linked clones bore a CD8+ phenotype and were relatively rare in peripheral blood.

The sample holds a few counts of this clonotype. Its antigen is as yet unknown. Quantitative 5'-RACE was performed with molecular barcodes, and it yielded the TCR beta libraries. MiXCR was run by TCRdb on the 5' RACE reads, yielding one entry per CDR3 protein. In the table there are just under 350,000 distinct CDR3 sequences, over 12% of which are singletons. The specimen sequenced was blood, either unsorted or a sorted T cell fraction (not recorded which). The receptor comes from a male donor with ankylosing spondylitis or in good health (not recorded which).

The CDR3 DNA reads TGCGCCAGCAGCTATGGACAGGGGGATGGCTACACCTTC. This sequence encodes CASSYGQGDGYTF. This chain uses TRBV5-1 with TRBJ1-2; 10 bases agree with TRBD1. With 3 bases clipped from V and 6 bases from J, the junction kept 2 bases outside the gene matches. The CDR3 is 13 residues long. Germline V gene sequence: CDR1 SGHRS, CDR2 YFSETQ.